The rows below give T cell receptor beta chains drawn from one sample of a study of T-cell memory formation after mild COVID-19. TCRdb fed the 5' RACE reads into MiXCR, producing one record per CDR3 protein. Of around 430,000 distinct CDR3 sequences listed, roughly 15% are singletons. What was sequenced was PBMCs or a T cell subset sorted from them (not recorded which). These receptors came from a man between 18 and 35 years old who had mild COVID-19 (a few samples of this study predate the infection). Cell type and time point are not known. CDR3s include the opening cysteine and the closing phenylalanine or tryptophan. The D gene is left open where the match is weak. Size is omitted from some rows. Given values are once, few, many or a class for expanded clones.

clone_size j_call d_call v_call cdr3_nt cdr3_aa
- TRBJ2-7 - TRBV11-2 TGTGCCAGCAGCTTCTCGGGGCTCAACGAGCAGTACTTC CASSFSGLNEQYF
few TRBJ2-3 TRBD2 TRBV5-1 TGCGCCAGCAGCTTGGAGTCCAGCGGGGGAACTGGGGAGGCGCAGTATTTT CASSLESSGGTGEAQYF
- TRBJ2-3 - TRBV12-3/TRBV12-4 TGTGCCAGCAGCATGGACATTCTAACGACAGATACGCAGTATTTT CASSMDILTTDTQYF
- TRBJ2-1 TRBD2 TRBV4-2 TGTGCCAGCAGCCAAGATTCTCGGCGGGGGGACTACAATGAGCAGTTCTTC CASSQDSRRGDYNEQFF
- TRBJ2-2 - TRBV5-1 TGCGCCAGCAGCTTTGCTTCGGGACACTCGAACACCGGGGAGCTGTTTTTT CASSFASGHSNTGELFF
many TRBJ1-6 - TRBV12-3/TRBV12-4 TGTGCCAGCAGTTTGTGGGGTTCACCCCTCCACTTT CASSLWGSPLHF
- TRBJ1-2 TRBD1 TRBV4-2 TGTGCCAGCAGCCAAGAGGGGCAGGGGGGCTATGGCTACACCTTC CASSQEGQGGYGYTF
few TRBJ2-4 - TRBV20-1 TGCAGTGGTCGCACGGGCCCCCCGATTGACATTCAGTACTTC CSGRTGPPIDIQYF
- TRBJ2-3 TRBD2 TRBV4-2 TGTGCCAGCAGCCGCCAGGGACTAGCGGGGTGGTTGACAGATACGCAGTATTTT CASSRQGLAGWLTDTQYF
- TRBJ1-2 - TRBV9 TGTGCCAGCAGCGTAGACTGGAACTATGGCTACACCTTC CASSVDWNYGYTF
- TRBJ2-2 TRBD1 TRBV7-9 TGTGCCAGCAGCTTCTCTCGGACAGGGTCAACGAACACCGGGGAGCTGTTTTTT CASSFSRTGSTNTGELFF
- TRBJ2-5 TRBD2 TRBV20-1 TGCAGTGCTAGTGTGGCGGGGGTTCAAGAGACCCAGTACTTC CSASVAGVQETQYF
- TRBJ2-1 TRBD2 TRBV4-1 TGCGCCAGCAGCTATTCAGGGCGGGGGGGAGATGAGCAGTTCTTC CASSYSGRGGDEQFF
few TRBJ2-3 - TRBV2 TGTGCCAGCAGTGATAGAGAACTAGCCCGCACAGATACGCAGTATTTT CASSDRELARTDTQYF
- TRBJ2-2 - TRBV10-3 TGTGCCATCGGCGAGAACACCGGGGAGCTGTTTTTT CAIGENTGELFF
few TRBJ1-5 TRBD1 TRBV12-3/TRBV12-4 TGTGCCAGCAGTATAGACAGGGATCAGCCCCAGCATTTT CASSIDRDQPQHF
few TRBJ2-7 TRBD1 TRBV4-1 TGCGCCAGCAGCCAACCGGGACAGGGGAGGGACGAGCAGTACTTC CASSQPGQGRDEQYF
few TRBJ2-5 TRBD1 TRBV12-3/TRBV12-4 TGTGCCAGCACCCCTGGGACAGTTGAGACCCAGTACTTC CASTPGTVETQYF
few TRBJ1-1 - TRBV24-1 TGTGCCACCAGTGATTCATCGAACACTGAAGCTTTCTTT CATSDSSNTEAFF
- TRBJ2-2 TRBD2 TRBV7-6 TGTGCCAGCAGCCTTCGACTAGCGGGGGGCAAGAACACCGGGGAGCTGTTTTTT CASSLRLAGGKNTGELFF
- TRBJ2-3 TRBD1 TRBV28 TGTGCCAGCAGTTTGCCCTCGACAGGGGATACGCAGTATTTT CASSLPSTGDTQYF
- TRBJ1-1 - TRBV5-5 TGTGCCAGCATCGGGGGAACTGAAGCTTTCTTT CASIGGTEAFF
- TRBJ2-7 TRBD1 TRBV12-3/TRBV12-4 TGTGCCAGCAGTTTAGCGCAGGGGGCGGATCAGTACTTC CASSLAQGADQYF
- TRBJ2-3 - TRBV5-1 TGCGCCAGCAGCTTGGAAGGCCGCCGGGCAGATACGCAGTATTTT CASSLEGRRADTQYF
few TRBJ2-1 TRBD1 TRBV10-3 TGTGCCATCAGTGAGAGGGGACAGGGCCACAATGAGCAGTTCTTC CAISERGQGHNEQFF
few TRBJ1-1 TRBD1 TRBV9 TGTGCCAGCAGCGACAGGGGACGAGCTTTCTTT CASSDRGRAFF
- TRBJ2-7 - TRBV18 TGTGCCAGCTCACGGACAGACCTACTCGAGCAGTACTTC CASSRTDLLEQYF
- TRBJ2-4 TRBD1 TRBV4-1 TGCGCCAGCAGCCAACCGGGACAGGGCCGCCGCATTCAGTACTTC CASSQPGQGRRIQYF
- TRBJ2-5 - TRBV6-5 TGTGCCAGCAGTTACGGAGCTGGGCCCCAAGAGACCCAGTACTTC CASSYGAGPQETQYF
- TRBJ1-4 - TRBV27 TGTGCCAGCAGTTTACAACAGGGTCCCTATGAAAAACTGTTTTTT CASSLQQGPYEKLFF
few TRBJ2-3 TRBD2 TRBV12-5 TGTGCTAGTGGTTTGCGGGGGGGCGTCACAGATACGCAGTATTTT CASGLRGGVTDTQYF
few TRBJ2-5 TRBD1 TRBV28 TGTGCCAGCAGGGTTAGGACAGGGGAAGAGACCCAGTACTTC CASRVRTGEETQYF
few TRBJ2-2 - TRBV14 TGTGCCAGCAGCCGGCTGTTACTGAGCAGAAGTACCGGGGAGCTGTTTTTT CASSRLLLSRSTGELFF
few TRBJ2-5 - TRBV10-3 TGTGCCATCAGTGAGTCGCGGACCCAGTACTTC CAISESRTQYF
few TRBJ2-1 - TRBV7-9 TGTGCCAGCAGGGGGGCCGATGCAGATGAGCAGTTCTTC CASRGADADEQFF
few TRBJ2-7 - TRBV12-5 TGTGCTAGTGGTTTGGTATTGAGGGAGCAGTACTTC CASGLVLREQYF
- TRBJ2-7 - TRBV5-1 TGCGCCAGCAGCTCCTACAGACAAGGTACGGCGGGGGAGCAGTACTTC CASSSYRQGTAGEQYF
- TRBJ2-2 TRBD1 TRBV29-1 TGCAGCGTTGATCTTACAGGGGCCGGGGAGCTGTTTTTT CSVDLTGAGELFF
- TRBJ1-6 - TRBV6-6 TGTGCCAGCAGTTACGCAGGGATACACTTT CASSYAGIHF
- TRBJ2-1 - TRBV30 TGTGCCTGGAGTGCGTCGACTTGGGAGCAGTTCTTC CAWSASTWEQFF
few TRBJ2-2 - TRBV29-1 TGCAGCGTTGAGGAGGGAGCGGGGGAGCTGTTTTTT CSVEEGAGELFF
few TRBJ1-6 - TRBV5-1 TGCGCCAGCAGCTTGGACCGCGGACATAATTCACCCCTCCACTTT CASSLDRGHNSPLHF